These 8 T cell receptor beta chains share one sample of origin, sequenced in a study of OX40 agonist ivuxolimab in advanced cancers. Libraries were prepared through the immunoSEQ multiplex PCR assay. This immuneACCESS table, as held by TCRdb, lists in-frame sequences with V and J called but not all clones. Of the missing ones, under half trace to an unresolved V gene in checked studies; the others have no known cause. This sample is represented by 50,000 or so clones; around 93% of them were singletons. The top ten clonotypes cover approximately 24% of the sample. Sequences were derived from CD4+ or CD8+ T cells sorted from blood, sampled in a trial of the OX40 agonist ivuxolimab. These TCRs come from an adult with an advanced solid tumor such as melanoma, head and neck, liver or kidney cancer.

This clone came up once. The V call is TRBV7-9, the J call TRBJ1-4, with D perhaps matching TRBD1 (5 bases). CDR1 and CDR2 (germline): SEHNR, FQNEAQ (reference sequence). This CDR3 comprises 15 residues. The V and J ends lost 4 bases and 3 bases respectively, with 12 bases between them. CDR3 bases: TGTGCCAGCAGCTCGATAGGGGTCCCTAATGAAAAACTGTTTTTT. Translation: CASSSIGVPNEKLFF.

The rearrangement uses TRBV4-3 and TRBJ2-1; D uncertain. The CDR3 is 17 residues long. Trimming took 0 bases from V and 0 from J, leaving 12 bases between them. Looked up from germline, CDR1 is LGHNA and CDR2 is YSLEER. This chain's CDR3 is CASSQEERSSSYNEQFF. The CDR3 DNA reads TGCGCCAGCAGCCAAGAGGAACGCTCGAGCTCCTACAATGAGCAGTTCTTC.

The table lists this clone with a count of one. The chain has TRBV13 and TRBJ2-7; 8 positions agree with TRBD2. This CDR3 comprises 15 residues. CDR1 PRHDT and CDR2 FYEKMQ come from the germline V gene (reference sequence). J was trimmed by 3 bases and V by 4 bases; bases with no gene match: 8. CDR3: CASSSTSGPNYEQYF. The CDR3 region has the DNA TGTGCCAGCAGCTCAACTAGCGGTCCTAACTACGAGCAGTACTTC. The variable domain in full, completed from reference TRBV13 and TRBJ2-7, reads AAGVIQSPRHLIKEKRETATLKCYPIPRHDTVYWYQQGPGQDPQFLISFYEKMQSDKGSIPDRFSAQQFSDYHSELNMSSLELGDSALYFCASSSTSGPNYEQYFGPGTRLTVT.

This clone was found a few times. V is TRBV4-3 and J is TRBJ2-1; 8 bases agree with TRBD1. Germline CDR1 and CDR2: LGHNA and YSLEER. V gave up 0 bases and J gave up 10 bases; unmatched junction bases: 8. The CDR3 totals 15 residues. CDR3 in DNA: TGCGCCAGCAGCCAAGATTGGGGCAGGGGGCTAGAGCAGTTCTTC. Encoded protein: CASSQDWGRGLEQFF.

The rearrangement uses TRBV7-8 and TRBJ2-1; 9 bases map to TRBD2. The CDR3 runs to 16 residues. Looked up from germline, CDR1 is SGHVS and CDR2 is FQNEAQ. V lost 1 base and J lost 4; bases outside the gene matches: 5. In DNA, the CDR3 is TGTGCCAGCAGCTTAGTTAGCGGGAGTTGGTACAATGAGCAGTTCTTC. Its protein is CASSLVSGSWYNEQFF.

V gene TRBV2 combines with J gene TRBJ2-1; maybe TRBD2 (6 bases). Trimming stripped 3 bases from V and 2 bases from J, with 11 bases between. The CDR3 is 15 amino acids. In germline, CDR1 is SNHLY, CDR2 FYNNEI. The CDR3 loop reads CASSDRDFAYNEQFF. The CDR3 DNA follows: TGTGCCAGCAGTGATCGGGACTTTGCCTACAATGAGCAGTTCTTC.

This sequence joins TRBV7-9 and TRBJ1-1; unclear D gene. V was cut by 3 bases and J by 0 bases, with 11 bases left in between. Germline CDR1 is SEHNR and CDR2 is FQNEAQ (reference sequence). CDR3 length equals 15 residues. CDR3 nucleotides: TGTGCCAGCAGCTTTCCCGACGGACTGAACACTGAAGCTTTCTTT. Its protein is CASSFPDGLNTEAFF.

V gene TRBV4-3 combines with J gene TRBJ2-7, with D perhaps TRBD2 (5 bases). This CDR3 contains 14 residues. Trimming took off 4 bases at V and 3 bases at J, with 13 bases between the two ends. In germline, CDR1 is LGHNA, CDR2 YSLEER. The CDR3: CASSPTRSGYEQYF. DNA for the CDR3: TGCGCCAGCAGCCCCACGAGGAGCGGCTACGAGCAGTACTTC.